This T cell receptor beta chain was identified during a study of blood T cell repertoires in COVID-19. The CDR3 spans 15 residues. V lost 2 bases and J lost 0, with 8 bases in between. Germline V gene data show CDR1 as MNHNY and CDR2 as SVGAGI (reference sequence). The data were produced by immunoSEQ multiplex PCR, yet TCRdb's version contains in-frame clones alone and is incomplete. The table shows 200,000 to 250,000 clones, with 80% to 85% occurring only once. The receptor's source is a woman aged 40-49 years who had recovered from COVID-19. The gene calls are TRBV6-6 and TRBJ1-3; D remains ambiguous. Input material: PBMCs or T cells enriched from blood (not recorded which). CDR3 bases: TGTGCCAGCAGTTACGATAACGGCTCTGGAAACACCATATATTTT. It encodes CASSYDNGSGNTIYF.